A single sample is the source of the 10 T cell receptor beta chains below, sequenced in a study of response to subunit inactivated influenza vaccine. TCRdb recomputed calls from the RT-PCR reads with MiXCR, one row per CDR3 protein. The sample lists about 570,000 distinct CDR3 sequences; around 10% were seen once. In addition, the sample was reused for a study of T cells expressing NK-cell markers. That work adds: What made the TCR beta cDNA was 5'RACE template switching with UMIs.

The sequences come from PBMCs from blood, collected on the day of vaccination. The source of these receptors is a man between 45 and 60 years old who received an inactivated influenza vaccine.

This clonotype was detected only a few times. The chain carries TRBV7-2 and TRBJ2-3; the D gene is possibly TRBD1 (6 bases). CDR3 size: 13 residues. CDR1 is SGHTA, CDR2 FQGNSA, per germline. V was trimmed by 5 bases and J by 6 bases, leaving 12 bases between them. The CDR3 bases are TGTGCCAGCAGCACCCACAGGGTGGATACGCAGTATTTT. It is translated as CASSTHRVDTQYF.

V is TRBV7-8 and J is TRBJ2-2; no reliable D call. This CDR3 spans 16 amino acids. Germline loops: CDR1 SGHVS, CDR2 FQNEAQ. V lost 1 base to trimming and J lost 2 bases, with 11 bases between them. The CDR3 here is CASSLVRKKNTGELFF. CDR3 nucleotide sequence: TGTGCCAGCAGCTTAGTACGGAAAAAAAACACCGGGGAGCTGTTTTTT.

The V and J genes are TRBV20-1 and TRBJ2-1; D remains unclear. Per the germline V gene, CDR1 is DFQATT and CDR2 is SNEGSKA (reference sequence). CDR3 length: 13 amino acids. V lost 2 bases and J lost 8, with 13 bases in between. The CDR3 nucleotides are TGCAGTGCTAGACCCCCCAGCTTCTATGAGCAGTTCTTC. Translation: CSARPPSFYEQFF.

The chain uses TRBV7-2 and TRBJ2-3; 10 bases align to TRBD2. Germline V lookup: CDR1 SGHTA, CDR2 FQGNSA. The CDR3 consists of 15 residues. V dropped 6 bases and J dropped 4; count of bases not matched to a gene: 7. CDR3 sequence: CASRSPGLASDTQYF. CDR3 sequence (DNA): TGTGCCAGCAGGTCTCCGGGACTAGCGTCAGATACGCAGTATTTT.

This clonotype has just a few counts. The rearrangement links TRBV20-1 to TRBJ2-7; 7 bases line up with TRBD1. This CDR3 region has 14 residues. The V segment lost 0 bases and the J segment 0 bases; nucleotides outside the gene matches: 2. From germline, CDR1 is DFQATT and CDR2 SNEGSKA (reference sequence). CDR3 coding DNA: TGCAGTGCTAGAGAATACAGGGGCTCCTACGAGCAGTACTTC. Its protein is CSAREYRGSYEQYF.

V usage is TRBV9 and J usage is TRBJ2-7, with a possible D match to TRBD1 (6 bases). The CDR3 extends over 13 amino acids. V lost 5 bases and J lost 3, with 12 bases in between. CDR1 is SGDLS and CDR2 is YYNGEE in the germline V gene. The CDR3 sequence is CASSGKTGYEQYF. In nucleotides, the CDR3 is TGTGCCAGCAGTGGAAAGACAGGCTACGAGCAGTACTTC.

The CDR3 loop reads CASSPGQGIDEQYF. The DNA of the CDR3 is TGTGCCAGCAGTCCGGGACAGGGTATAGACGAGCAGTACTTC. The rearrangement uses TRBV7-3 and TRBJ2-7, with TRBD1 matching 9 bases. Trimming removed 6 bases from V and 5 bases from J; junction bases left unmatched: 8. The CDR3 is made up of 14 amino acids. Germline V gives CDR1 SGHTA, CDR2 FQGTGA.

This clonotype was recorded a few times. The chain uses TRBV10-3 and TRBJ2-5; the match to TRBD1 covers 7 bases. CDR3 length equals 15 residues. Germline-derived CDR1 and CDR2 are ENHRY and SYGVKD. The V gene end was trimmed by 0 bases and the J gene end by 5 bases; junction bases not matched to a gene: 6. CDR3 DNA sequence: TGTGCCATCAGTGAGTCGCGAGGGGGCGCGGAGACCCAGTACTTC. This codes for CAISESRGGAETQYF.

The chain employs TRBV6-2 or TRBV6-3 and TRBJ2-1, with TRBD1 matching 10 bases. Germline V CDR1 and CDR2: MNHEY, SVGEGT. Trimming at V came to 5 bases and at J to 9 bases, leaving 10 bases not matched to a gene. The CDR3 has 15 residues. This chain's CDR3 is CASSQTRQGAAEQFF. The CDR3 coding sequence is TGTGCCAGCAGTCAGACCAGACAGGGGGCAGCTGAGCAGTTCTTC.

The chain couples TRBV6-2 or TRBV6-3 to TRBJ2-7; D unresolved. The germline CDR1 and CDR2 sequences are MNHEY and SVGEGT. This CDR3 region has 13 residues. V was shortened by 2 bases and J by 2 bases, with 7 bases between the two germline ends. The CDR3 is CASSYTGTYEQYF. As DNA, the CDR3 is TGTGCCAGCAGTTACACCGGTACCTACGAGCAGTACTTC.